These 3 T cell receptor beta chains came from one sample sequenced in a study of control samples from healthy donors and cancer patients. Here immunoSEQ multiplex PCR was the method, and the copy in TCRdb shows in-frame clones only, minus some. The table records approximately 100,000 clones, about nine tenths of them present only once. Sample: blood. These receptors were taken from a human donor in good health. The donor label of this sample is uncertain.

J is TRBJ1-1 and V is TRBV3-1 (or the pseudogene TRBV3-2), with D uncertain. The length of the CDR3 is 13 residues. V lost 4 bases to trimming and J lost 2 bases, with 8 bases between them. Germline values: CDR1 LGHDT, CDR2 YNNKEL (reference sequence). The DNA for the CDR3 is TGTGCCAGCAGCCCAAAGACAAACACTGAAGCTTTCTTT. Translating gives CASSPKTNTEAFF.

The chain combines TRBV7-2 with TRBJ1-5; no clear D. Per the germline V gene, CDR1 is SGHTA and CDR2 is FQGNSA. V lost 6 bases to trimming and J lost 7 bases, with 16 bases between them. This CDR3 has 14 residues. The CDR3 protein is CASSFDVRMQPQHF. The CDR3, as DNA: TGTGCCAGCAGTTTTGACGTTCGTATGCAGCCCCAGCATTTT.

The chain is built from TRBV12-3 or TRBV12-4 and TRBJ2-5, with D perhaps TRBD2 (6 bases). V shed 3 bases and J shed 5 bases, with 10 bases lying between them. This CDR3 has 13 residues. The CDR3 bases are TGTGCCAGCAGTTTTCGGGGGTTCGAGACCCAGTACTTC. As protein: CASSFRGFETQYF.